Below are 27 T cell receptor beta chains sequenced from a single sample in a study of regulatory T cells in long-lasting Graves disease. Indicated time point: newly diagnosed GD, antithyroid drugs for less than 3 months. Generation of the TCR library employed RNA extracted from PBMCs. According to the study, TCR beta libraries were built with iRepertoire HTBI primers and CDR3-region Arm-PCR. TCRdb re-analysed the multiplex PCR reads in MiXCR, keeping a single row per CDR3 protein. Of 500,000 to 700,000 distinct CDR3 sequences in the sample, approximately 15% were seen once. These sequences were also reported in another study, on T cells in Graves' hyperthyroidism and ophthalmopathy.

The source was peripheral blood mononuclear cells (PBMCs), collected at new diagnosis, from a patient treated with antithyroid drugs. Source of these receptors: a woman aged 25 to 39 with Graves disease.

This clonotype was counted many times. The chain employs TRBV20-1 and TRBJ2-5, with D possibly being TRBD2 (5 bases). V lost 7 bases to trimming and J lost 4 bases, with 13 bases between them. Germline loops: CDR1 DFQATT, CDR2 SNEGSKA (reference sequence). This CDR3 spans 12 amino acids. This chain's CDR3 is CSGLLVLETQYF. For the CDR3, the DNA is TGCAGTGGCTTACTAGTATTAGAGACCCAGTACTTC.

The table lists this clonotype with many counts. This chain uses TRBV7-8 with TRBJ2-5; TRBD2 aligns across 12 bases. The germline gives CDR1 SGHVS, CDR2 FQNEAQ. The trim removed 7 bases at V and 5 bases at J, leaving 11 bases unmatched. The CDR3 contains 16 residues. CDR3 in amino acids: CASIPLPSGRGETQYF. For the CDR3, the DNA is TGTGCCAGCATCCCGTTGCCTAGCGGGAGGGGGGAGACCCAGTACTTC.

This clonotype appeared a few times. The V call is TRBV28, the J call TRBJ1-2; TRBD1 is a possible D gene (5 bases). Deletions cut 7 bases from V and 2 bases from J, with 14 bases between. Germline CDR1 is MDHEN and CDR2 is SYDVKM. The CDR3 length is 14 residues. The CDR3 nucleotides are TGTGCCAGCAAGAGACAGACACCAAACTATGGCTACACCTTC. Protein product: CASKRQTPNYGYTF.

This clonotype was counted ten times or more. CDR3 coding DNA: TGTGCCAGCAGTGGAACAGGGGGCAGGCAGCCCCAGCATTTT. Amino acid sequence: CASSGTGGRQPQHF. The chain couples TRBV2 to TRBJ1-5; 9 bases are shared with TRBD1. There are 14 residues in the CDR3. Germline loops: CDR1 SNHLY, CDR2 FYNNEI. V shed 4 bases and J 7 bases; nucleotides not matched to a gene: 5. Supplemented by reference TRBV2 and TRBJ1-5, the full variable domain reads EPEVTQTPSHQVTQMGQEVILRCVPISNHLYFYWYRQILGQKVEFLVSFYNNEISEKSEIFDDQFSVERPDGSNFTLKIRSTKLEDSAMYFCASSGTGGRQPQHFGDGTRLSIL.

This clonotype was counted many times. The genes are TRBV28 and TRBJ2-1, with 8 bases that match TRBD2. Per the germline V gene, CDR1 is MDHEN and CDR2 is SYDVKM. V was clipped by 5 bases and J by 5 bases; unmatched bases: 11. The CDR3 runs 16 residues. Here the CDR3 DNA reads TGTGCCAGCAGTCGCCGTTGGGTAGCGGGGAACAATGAGCAGTTCTTC. Translation gives CASSRRWVAGNNEQFF.

This clonotype was recorded many times. The chain carries TRBV29-1 and TRBJ1-1, with TRBD1 as a possible D gene (6 bases). V shed 4 bases and J shed 6 bases, with 15 bases lying between them. CDR1 and CDR2 (germline): SQVTM, ANQGSEA. This CDR3 spans 13 amino acids. CDR3 protein: CSVARGPAAEAFF. The DNA of the CDR3 is TGCAGCGTTGCCAGGGGCCCGGCCGCTGAAGCTTTCTTT.

V is TRBV15 and J is TRBJ1-5; D unresolved. V lost 1 base and J lost 2, with 9 bases in between. CDR3 size: 15 residues. Germline-derived CDR1 and CDR2 are LNHNV and YYDKDF (reference sequence). CDR3: CATSRANDRNQPQHF. CDR3 in DNA: TGTGCCACCAGCAGAGCTAACGATCGCAATCAGCCCCAGCATTTT.

This clonotype was counted only a few times. CDR3 loop: CSARSGTGGTSTDTQYF. The CDR3, as DNA: TGCAGTGCCAGAAGCGGGACAGGGGGCACTAGCACAGATACGCAGTATTTT. This chain connects TRBV20-1 to TRBJ2-3; 12 nucleotides match TRBD1. The CDR3 contains 17 residues. The germline V gene has CDR1 DFQATT and CDR2 SNEGSKA (reference sequence). Trimming cost V 6 bases and J 0 bases; bases outside gene matches: 10.

The chain recombines TRBV10-1 with TRBJ2-3, with TRBD2 identical over 10 bases. CDR1 and CDR2 (germline): WNHNN, SYGVQD (reference sequence). CDR3 length: 15 amino acids. V shed 6 bases, J shed 4 bases, and the junction held 7 bases outside the gene matches. This CDR3 reads CASSLSGRASDTQYF. The DNA of the CDR3 is TGCGCCAGCAGCTTGAGCGGGAGGGCTTCAGATACGCAGTATTTT.

This chain uses TRBV14 with TRBJ2-1, with D tentatively TRBD1 (5 bases). The CDR3 contains 17 residues. Germline CDR1 reads SGHDN; CDR2 reads FVKESK. V shed 2 bases and J shed 0 bases, with 14 bases lying between them. CDR3 sequence: CASSQRVGALSYNEQFF. DNA of the CDR3: TGTGCCAGCAGCCAACGAGTAGGGGCCCTCTCCTACAATGAGCAGTTCTTC.

This clonotype was observed a few times. The chain is built from TRBV7-9 and TRBJ1-1; weak D call: TRBD1 (5 bases). Trimming took off 5 bases at V and 1 base at J, with 11 bases between the two ends. CDR3 length equals 14 residues. Germline loops: CDR1 SEHNR, CDR2 FQNEAQ (reference sequence). The CDR3 DNA follows: TGTGCCAGCAGCCTTGAGACAGAGAACACTGAAGCTTTCTTT. Translated, it gives CASSLETENTEAFF.

The chain has TRBV9 and TRBJ2-1; 8 nucleotides align to TRBD1. TRBJ2-5 matches the DNA end more closely, so the J call is doubtful. CDR3 length equals 17 residues. The germline gives CDR1 SGDLS, CDR2 YYNGEE. For the CDR3, the DNA is TGTGCCAGCAGCGTCCCGGGCGCAGGGGGCTACCAAGAGACCCAGTACTTC. It codes for CASSVPGAGGYQETQYF.

This clonotype showed up just a few times. The chain is built from TRBV3-1 and TRBJ2-5, with D hard to call. The germline V and J ends were trimmed by 1 base and 1 base, with 13 bases remaining between them. The CDR3 runs to 16 residues. The germline CDR1 and CDR2 sequences are LGHDT and YNNKEL (reference sequence). The chain's CDR3 is CASSQGTGGIQETQYF. Written as DNA, the CDR3 is TGTGCCAGCAGCCAAGGGACGGGCGGAATCCAAGAGACCCAGTACTTC.

J is TRBJ2-7 and V is TRBV24-1; 8 positions match TRBD1. V trimming: 4 bases; J trimming: 2 bases; junction bases outside the gene matches: 6. The V gene's germline CDR1 is KGHDR and CDR2 SFDVKD. This CDR3 is 15 amino acids long. This CDR3 reads CATSDPGTGTYEQYF. The CDR3 nucleotides are TGTGCCACCAGTGACCCCGGGACAGGAACCTACGAGCAGTACTTC.

This clonotype has at least ten counts. The chain links TRBV12-3 or TRBV12-4 to TRBJ1-2, with D maybe TRBD1 (5 bases). This CDR3 comprises 12 residues. With 7 bases removed from V and 8 bases from J, the gap between germline ends came to 14 bases. The CDR3 DNA reads TGTGCCAGCACCTCGGGGGGGTACGGCTACACCTTC. This gives the protein CASTSGGYGYTF.

Details on this clonotype: An end of the junction differs from the germline gene, which may be a read error. This chain uses TRBV12-3 or TRBV12-4 with TRBJ1-2; D gene ambiguous. The CDR3 has 15 residues. As DNA, the CDR3 is TGTGCCAGCAGTTTTAGTTACGGCCAAGGGAATGGCTACGCCTTC. Protein product: CASSFSYGQGNGYAF.

This chain connects TRBV11-2 to TRBJ2-7, with 7 bases fitting TRBD1. V was pared by 5 bases and J by 3 bases, with 13 bases of the junction left unmatched. The germline V gene has CDR1 SGHAT and CDR2 FQNNGV. The CDR3 contains 16 residues. The DNA of the CDR3 is TGTGCCAGCAGCGGCCGAACCGGGACAGCGGACTACGAGCAGTACTTC. Protein: CASSGRTGTADYEQYF.

This clonotype was detected ten times or more. V is TRBV2 and J is TRBJ2-7, with D unclear. Germline CDR1 is SNHLY and CDR2 is FYNNEI. The CDR3 length is 14 residues. The germline V and J ends were trimmed by 3 bases and 0 bases, with 9 bases remaining between them. The CDR3 coding sequence is TGTGCCAGCAGTGAGATGGGAACCTCCTACGAGCAGTACTTC. It yields the protein CASSEMGTSYEQYF.

This clonotype was counted ten times or more. The chain employs TRBV7-8 and TRBJ2-1; 7 bases align to TRBD1. This CDR3 is built from 16 residues. Germline V lookup: CDR1 SGHVS, CDR2 FQNEAQ. The junction had 6 bases not matched to a gene; V was cut back by 4 bases and J by 0 bases. The CDR3 nucleotides read TGTGCCAGCAGCTCTAAGGGGGCCTCCTCCTACAATGAGCAGTTCTTC. Translating gives CASSSKGASSYNEQFF. The whole variable domain, filled in from reference TRBV7-8 and TRBJ2-1, reads GAGVSQSPRYKVAKRGQDVALRCDPISGHVSLFWYQQALGQGPEFLTYFQNEAQLDKSGLPSDRFFAERPEGSVSTLKIQRTQQEDSAVYLCASSSKGASSYNEQFFGPGTRLTVL.

J is TRBJ2-1 and V is TRBV15, with 11 bases lining up with TRBD2. The CDR3 consists of 18 residues. Germline V gene sequence: CDR1 LNHNV, CDR2 YYDKDF (reference sequence). Germline trimming cut 0 bases from V and 4 bases from J; bases unmatched to any gene: 8. CDR3 protein: CATSRDYSGRGSYNEQFF. For the CDR3, the DNA is TGTGCCACCAGCAGAGATTATAGCGGGAGGGGCTCTTACAATGAGCAGTTCTTC.

This clonotype has ten or more counts. The chain joins TRBV12-3 or TRBV12-4 to TRBJ2-2, with 10 bases lining up with TRBD2. This CDR3 is 15 amino acids long. Trimming at V came to 4 bases and at J to 3 bases, leaving 2 bases not matched to a gene. In DNA form, the CDR3 reads TGTGCCAGCAGTTCAGCGGGAGGGTACACCGGGGAGCTGTTTTTT. Its translation is CASSSAGGYTGELFF.

J is TRBJ2-2 and V is TRBV2; perhaps TRBD2 as D (5 bases). The germline V gene encodes CDR1 SNHLY and CDR2 FYNNEI. V gave up 8 bases and J gave up 0 bases, with 10 bases separating them. This CDR3 comprises 14 residues. CDR3 DNA: TGTGCCAGCTCGGGAAAAGCGAACACCGGGGAGCTGTTTTTT. Translating it yields CASSGKANTGELFF.

In the case of this clonotype: A much larger clone lies one base from this, so it may be a read error. The rearrangement links TRBV5-1 to TRBJ1-6, with D possibly being TRBD1 (6 bases). CDR3 length: 16 amino acids. Germline-derived CDR1 and CDR2 are SGHRS and YFSETQ. The CDR3 here is CTSSPRQVASYSPLHF. For the CDR3, the DNA is TGCACCAGCAGCCCCAGACAGGTCGCGAGTTATTCACCCCTCCACTTT.

This clonotype was detected a few times. One junction end does not reproduce the germline sequence, and a read error may be involved. V gene TRBV27 combines with J gene TRBJ2-1, with 14 bases identical to TRBD2. Germline V gene sequence: CDR1 MNHEY, CDR2 SMNVEV (reference sequence). The CDR3 has 20 amino acids. DNA for the CDR3: TGTGCCAGCAGTAGGGCGATGGGACTAGCGGGAGTGAGCTCCTACAATGGGCAGTTCTTC. It codes for CASSRAMGLAGVSSYNGQFF.

This clonotype showed up many times. Here the CDR3 DNA reads TGTGCCAGCAGCTCGTCCTGGACAACCGGGGAGCTGTTTTTT. The encoded protein is CASSSSWTTGELFF. The chain has TRBV7-3 and TRBJ2-2; D might be TRBD1 (5 bases). CDR1 is SGHTA, CDR2 FQGTGA, per germline. The CDR3 consists of 14 residues. The V end lost 4 bases, the J end lost 5 bases, and 11 bases lay between the germline ends. The full variable domain, with the rest looked up from reference TRBV7-3 and TRBJ2-2, is GAGVSQTPSNKVTEKGKYVELRCDPISGHTALYWYRQSLGQGPEFLIYFQGTGAADDSGLPNDRFFAVRPEGSVSTLKIQRTERGDSAVYLCASSSSWTTGELFFGEGSRLTVL.

The chain employs TRBV20-1 and TRBJ2-7, with D uncertain. Trimming took off 3 bases at V and 2 bases at J, with 8 bases between the two ends. The CDR3 is 12 residues long. Germline-derived CDR1 and CDR2 are DFQATT and SNEGSKA (reference sequence). CDR3 amino acids: CSASVGTYEQYF. The CDR3 coding sequence is TGCAGTGCTAGTGTGGGGACCTACGAGCAGTACTTC.

This clonotype was counted many times. V gene TRBV10-2 combines with J gene TRBJ2-3; TRBD2 matches at 8 bases. The junction had 8 bases not matched to a gene; V was cut back by 4 bases and J by 5 bases. Germline CDR1 reads WSHSY; CDR2 reads SAAADI. CDR3 length equals 15 residues. The CDR3 sequence is CASSGLAGWGDTQYF. The CDR3 nucleotides read TGCGCCAGCAGTGGATTAGCGGGATGGGGAGATACGCAGTATTTT.